These 15 T cell receptor beta chains came from one sample sequenced in a study of identical twins. In TCRdb, the 5' RACE reads were re-called with MiXCR into one record per CDR3 protein. The sample gives hundreds of thousands of distinct CDR3 sequences, around 21% of which show up once; around 4.4% is in the top ten. The same sample was also studied in work on T cells expressing NK-cell markers.

The sample taken for sequencing was PBMCs. The receptor source for this set is a woman younger than 35 in good health.

The chain combines TRBV5-1 with TRBJ2-4; a possible D gene is TRBD2 (6 bases). The CDR3 covers 15 residues. Trimming removed 3 bases at V and 0 bases at J, with 10 bases between. CDR1 is SGHRS, CDR2 YFSETQ, per germline. CDR3 loop: CASSSGLLAKNIQYF. The CDR3, as DNA: TGCGCCAGCAGCTCGGGACTTCTAGCCAAAAACATTCAGTACTTC.

V gene TRBV12-3 or TRBV12-4 combines with J gene TRBJ2-1, with D tentatively TRBD1 (6 bases). The CDR3 consists of 14 residues. The V end was cut by 2 bases, the J end by 4 bases, with 9 bases between. Written as DNA, the CDR3 is TGTGCCAGCAGTTTACCAGGGGTTTACAATGAGCAGTTCTTC. It is translated as CASSLPGVYNEQFF.

This clonotype occurred a few times. This chain links TRBV20-1 with TRBJ2-1; D unclear. The germline CDR1 and CDR2 sequences are DFQATT and SNEGSKA (reference sequence). V lost 2 bases and J 5 bases, leaving 16 bases between the germline ends. The CDR3 loop spans 15 amino acids. CDR3 residues: CSARRVDRYNNEQFF. CDR3 nucleotide sequence: TGCAGTGCTAGACGCGTGGACCGGTACAACAATGAGCAGTTCTTC.

This clonotype was seen repeatedly, ten times or more. The chain is built from TRBV10-3 and TRBJ2-5, with TRBD2 matching 9 bases. CDR3 length: 15 amino acids. Germline V gene sequence: CDR1 ENHRY, CDR2 SYGVKD. V lost 4 bases to trimming and J lost 2 bases; unmatched junction nucleotides: 5. This CDR3 reads CAISVAGGRQETQYF. The CDR3 region has the DNA TGTGCCATCAGTGTCGCGGGGGGGCGGCAAGAGACCCAGTACTTC.

This clonotype appeared a few times. The rearrangement links TRBV10-2 to TRBJ1-1; D may be TRBD1 (5 bases). The CDR3 extends over 13 amino acids. CDR1 WSHSY and CDR2 SAAADI come from the germline V gene. Trimming shortened V by 11 bases and J by 4 bases, and 17 bases separated the two germline ends. The CDR3 DNA reads as TGCGCCGTTCGGGAGGGGCCGATCACTGAAGCTTTCTTT. This codes for CAVREGPITEAFF.

In this sample, this clonotype turned up a few times. The rearrangement uses TRBV4-2 and TRBJ2-1, with D perhaps TRBD1 or TRBD2 (5 bases each). CDR3 size: 12 residues. Germline lookup yields CDR1 LGHNA and CDR2 YNFKEQ. V lost 4 bases, J lost 12 bases, and 13 bases lay in between. This CDR3 is CASSLAGGGQFF. CDR3 nucleotide sequence: TGTGCCAGCAGCCTAGCCGGTGGGGGGCAGTTCTTC.

The gene calls are TRBV12-3 or TRBV12-4 and TRBJ2-1; TRBD1 or TRBD2 may be the D gene (5 bases each). This CDR3 has 17 residues. The V end lost 7 bases, the J end lost 8 bases, and 27 bases lay between the germline ends. The CDR3 protein is CASTNRGPRVGNDEQFF. CDR3 nucleotide sequence: TGTGCCAGCACCAACCGGGGACCGAGGGTTGGTAACGATGAGCAGTTCTTC.

The chain joins TRBV5-1 to TRBJ1-1, with 9 bases that match TRBD1. Germline trimming cut 5 bases from V and 3 bases from J; bases unmatched to any gene: 11. The CDR3 runs to 16 residues. Germline V gene lookup returns CDR1 SGHRS and CDR2 YFSETQ. This CDR3 is CASSFGQGQGHTEAFF. The CDR3 bases are TGCGCCAGCAGTTTCGGACAGGGGCAAGGGCACACTGAAGCTTTCTTT.

The J gene is TRBJ2-1, the V gene TRBV9; 9 bases map to TRBD2. V was pared by 3 bases and J by 1 base, with 5 bases of the junction left unmatched. Germline CDR1 SGDLS, CDR2 YYNGEE. The CDR3 has 16 residues. The CDR3 region is CASSAGTSLSYNEQFF. In nucleotides, the CDR3 is TGTGCCAGCAGCGCTGGGACTAGCCTATCCTACAATGAGCAGTTCTTC.

This clonotype was recorded many times. The V and J genes are TRBV20-1 and TRBJ2-1, with 8 bases lining up with TRBD2. Germline V gene data show CDR1 as DFQATT and CDR2 as SNEGSKA (reference sequence). V shed 8 bases and J 10 bases; nucleotides not matched to a gene: 13. The CDR3 has 13 residues. The DNA of the CDR3 is TGCAGTTGGGCGGGGGGCAAGGCTAGGGAGCAGTTCTTC. This translates into CSWAGGKAREQFF.

V gene TRBV4-3 combines with J gene TRBJ2-7; 10 bases agree with TRBD2. V lost 3 bases, J lost 7 bases, and 9 bases stayed unmatched. The CDR3 contains 15 residues. From germline, CDR1 is LGHNA and CDR2 YSLEER. The CDR3 nucleotides read TGCGCCAGCAGCCACCGCCCTAGCGGGAGTTGGGAGCAGTACTTC. Protein: CASSHRPSGSWEQYF.

The sample holds many counts of this clonotype. The chain employs TRBV12-3 or TRBV12-4 and TRBJ2-7; the D call may be TRBD1 or TRBD2 (7 bases each). With 5 bases removed from V and 9 bases from J, the gap between germline ends came to 17 bases. The CDR3 totals 13 residues. The CDR3 spells CASSLGGRTGQYF. CDR3 nucleotides: TGTGCCAGCAGTCTCGGGGGGAGGACAGGGCAGTACTTC.

This clonotype was counted between two and nine times. The V and J genes are TRBV12-3 or TRBV12-4 and TRBJ2-7; D is possibly TRBD2 (6 bases). There are 14 residues in the CDR3. Between the trimmed V and J ends, which lost 7 bases and 6 bases, there was a span of 19 bases. The CDR3 is CASNAPSAFPEQYF. CDR3 coding DNA: TGTGCCAGCAATGCCCCTAGCGCCTTTCCCGAGCAGTACTTC.

This clonotype showed up many times. The genes are TRBV5-1 and TRBJ2-1; D gene unclear. Per germline, CDR1 SGHRS and CDR2 YFSETQ. The CDR3 has 14 residues. With 5 bases removed from V and 5 bases from J, the gap between germline ends came to 14 bases. The CDR3 DNA follows: TGCGCCAGCAGTCCCGGGTCCTGGGACAATGAGCAGTTCTTC. This sequence encodes CASSPGSWDNEQFF.

The chain combines TRBV5-6 with TRBJ1-6, with TRBD1 matching over 9 bases. J gave up 7 bases and V 2 bases, and 4 bases lay outside the gene matches. Germline assignment: CDR1 SGHDT and CDR2 YYEEEE. CDR3 length: 15 residues. CDR3 sequence reads: CASSFGDRVNSPLHF. For the CDR3, the DNA is TGTGCCAGCAGCTTTGGGGACAGGGTAAATTCACCCCTCCACTTT.